This record covers a single T cell receptor beta chain. What it binds is unknown. Sequencing used immunoSEQ multiplex PCR; TCRdb keeps in-frame clones, though not all of them. Of about 100,000 clones in the sample, about 90% are singletons; the top ten hold about 0.95%. This CDR3 has 15 residues. Per germline, CDR1 MGHRA and CDR2 YSYEKL. V dropped 4 bases and J dropped 3; count of bases not matched to a gene: 6. This sample is drawn from a study of graft-versus-host responses after intestinal transplantation. In the study overall: Tacrolimus plus steroids were given to all recipients for 3 to 4 years, preceded by anti-thymocyte globulin induction.

Findings of the study overall: Maximum circulating GvH clone levels tracked with early post-transplant HvG decreases.

The receptor was derived from a human donor who was the organ donor for an intestinal transplant. This sequence joins TRBV4-1 and TRBJ2-1, with 7 bases fitting TRBD2. Sequences were derived from unstimulated CD4+ T cells sorted from spleen or lymph node cells, sampled before transplant. CDR3 sequence (DNA): TGCGCCAGCAGCCGAGGCGGGGGATTCTACAATGAGCAGTTCTTC. Its protein is CASSRGGGFYNEQFF.